The next 17 T cell receptor beta chains were all read from a single sample in a study of patients and donors after allogeneic stem cell transplantation. TCRdb recomputed calls from the RT-PCR reads with MiXCR, one row per CDR3 protein. The table records more than 800 distinct CDR3 sequences, 40% to 45% of them present only once. The material sequenced was blood, either unsorted or a sorted T cell fraction (not recorded which). The receptors originated from a human donor who was either an allogeneic HSCT recipient or a stem cell or donor lymphocyte infusion donor (not recorded which). It is not recorded whose cells these are; they may come from a transplant donor.

This clonotype is judged large. The chain employs TRBV29-1 and TRBJ2-6; D unclear. V was trimmed by 4 bases and J by 4 bases, leaving 5 bases between them. The CDR3 has 12 residues. Germline V gene lookup returns CDR1 SQVTM and CDR2 ANQGSEA. The CDR3 sequence is CSVGLGANVLTF. CDR3 bases: TGCAGCGTTGGGCTAGGGGCCAACGTCCTGACTTTC. The variable domain in full, with the rest retrieved from reference TRBV29-1 and TRBJ2-6, is SAVISQKPSRDICQRGTSLTIQCQVDSQVTMMFWYRQQPGQSLTLIATANQGSEATYESGFVIDKFPISRPNLTFSTLTVSNMSPEDSSIYLCSVGLGANVLTFGAGSRLTVL.

The chain joins TRBV18 to TRBJ1-1, with D possibly being TRBD1 (5 bases). This CDR3 contains 13 residues. Germline-derived CDR1 and CDR2 are KGHSH and LQKENI. V was pared by 8 bases and J by 1 base, with 11 bases between. CDR3 sequence (DNA): TGTGCCAGCCCACGCGACAGGAACACTGAAGCTTTCTTT. Translation gives CASPRDRNTEAFF.

A word on this clonotype: One end of the junction varies from germline; a read error may be responsible. This sequence joins TRBV7-7 and TRBJ2-2, with D perhaps matching TRBD2 (5 bases). The V gene's germline CDR1 is SSHAT and CDR2 FNYEAQ (reference sequence). The CDR3 contains 13 residues. CDR3 amino acids: CASRSQNTGKLFF. As DNA, the CDR3 is TGTGCTAGCAGATCCCAGAACACCGGGAAGCTGTTTTTT.

This clonotype rates as large. The CDR3 sequence is CASSSVNTEAFF. The DNA for the CDR3 is TGTGCCAGCTCTTCAGTGAACACTGAAGCTTTCTTT. This chain joins TRBV18 and TRBJ1-1; no firm D call. The CDR3 covers 12 residues. V was shortened by 6 bases and J by 0 bases, with 5 bases between the two germline ends. Germline V gene data show CDR1 as KGHSH and CDR2 as LQKENI.

V is TRBV7-2 and J is TRBJ1-2, with D perhaps matching TRBD1 (6 bases). CDR1 is SGHTA and CDR2 is FQGNSA in the germline V gene. Between the trimmed V and J ends, which lost 5 bases and 4 bases, there was a span of 20 bases. CDR3 size: 16 residues. Here the CDR3 reads CASSNQQGFGGYGYTF. For the CDR3, the DNA is TGTGCCAGCAGCAACCAACAGGGCTTCGGAGGCTATGGCTACACCTTC.

This rearrangement joins TRBV11-1 to TRBJ2-1; 8 bases align to TRBD2. The V segment lost 2 bases and the J segment 5 bases; nucleotides outside the gene matches: 2. There are 14 residues in the CDR3. CDR1 is SGHAT and CDR2 is FQDESV in the germline V gene (reference sequence). The CDR3: CASSLTSGHNEQFF. In DNA, the CDR3 is TGTGCCAGCAGCTTAACTAGCGGCCACAATGAGCAGTTCTTC. Drawing the rest from reference TRBV11-1 and TRBJ2-1, the complete variable domain is EAEVAQSPRYKITEKSQAVAFWCDPISGHATLYWYRQILGQGPELLVQFQDESVVDDSQLPKDRFSAERLKGVDSTLKIQPAELGDSAMYLCASSLTSGHNEQFFGPGTRLTVL.

This chain uses TRBV20-1 with TRBJ2-7; perhaps TRBD2 as D (6 bases). Trimming stripped 5 bases from V and 4 bases from J, with 12 bases between. The CDR3 is 12 amino acids. CDR1 is DFQATT and CDR2 is SNEGSKA in the germline V gene (reference sequence). CDR3 amino acids: CSARTTLYEQYF. Here the CDR3 DNA reads TGCAGTGCTCGGACTACCCTTTACGAGCAGTACTTC.

J is TRBJ2-5 and V is TRBV20-1, with 14 bases lining up with TRBD2. Germline loops: CDR1 DFQATT, CDR2 SNEGSKA (reference sequence). After removal of 4 bases from V and 3 bases from J, the junction contained 7 bases not matched to a gene. This CDR3 contains 16 residues. The CDR3 region is CSATGTSGSREETQYF. In DNA, the CDR3 is TGCAGTGCTACTGGGACTAGCGGGAGTCGGGAAGAGACCCAGTACTTC.

This clonotype was picked up a small number of times. The CDR3 is CASSYSTRGEQFF. Here the CDR3 DNA reads TGTGCCAGCAGTTACTCGACTAGGGGTGAGCAGTTCTTC. The genes are TRBV6-2 or TRBV6-3 and TRBJ2-1, with D tentatively TRBD2 (6 bases). The CDR3 has 13 amino acids. V dropped 0 bases and J dropped 9 bases, with 9 bases sitting between them. Per the germline V gene, CDR1 is MNHEY and CDR2 is SVGEGT.

The chain combines TRBV7-9 with TRBJ2-2, with no clear D. CDR3 length: 13 amino acids. The germline CDR1 and CDR2 sequences are SEHNR and FQNEAQ (reference sequence). Trimming stripped 1 base from V and 4 bases from J, with 4 bases between. The CDR3 sequence is CASSLVSTGELFF. The CDR3 region has the DNA TGTGCCAGCAGCTTAGTAAGCACCGGGGAGCTGTTTTTT. Supplemented by reference TRBV7-9 and TRBJ2-2, the full variable domain reads DTGVSQNPRHKITKRGQNVTFRCDPISEHNRLYWYRQTLGQGPEFLTYFQNEAQLEKSRLLSDRFSAERPKGSFSTLEIQRTEQGDSAMYLCASSLVSTGELFFGEGSRLTVL.

Relative to its sample, this clonotype is large (0.1 to 1%). The J gene is TRBJ2-1, the V gene TRBV20-1; unclear D gene. Per germline, CDR1 DFQATT and CDR2 SNEGSKA (reference sequence). V was cut by 6 bases and J by 9 bases, with 18 bases left in between. This CDR3 has 13 amino acids. CDR3 sequence: CSARPPGRGEQFF. The CDR3 bases are TGCAGTGCCCGTCCGCCTGGCCGCGGTGAGCAGTTCTTC.

This clonotype rates as hyperexpanded. V and J are TRBV12-3 or TRBV12-4 and TRBJ2-7; tentative D call: TRBD1 (6 bases). Trimming cost V 5 bases and J 1 base, with 9 bases left between them. CDR3 length: 13 residues. CDR3 DNA: TGTGCCAGCAGTCGGGACATTTCCTACGAGCAGTACTTC. This encodes CASSRDISYEQYF.

The chain uses TRBV28 and TRBJ2-1; TRBD2 matches at 8 bases. Germline values: CDR1 MDHEN, CDR2 SYDVKM. V was pared by 6 bases and J by 0 bases, with 7 bases of the junction left unmatched. CDR3 length: 16 amino acids. The CDR3 DNA reads TGTGCCAGCAGCCCGGGAGGGGCCAGCTCCTACAATGAGCAGTTCTTC. This codes for CASSPGGASSYNEQFF.

The chain combines TRBV7-3 with TRBJ2-3, with D unresolved. The CDR3 contains 13 residues. V was trimmed by 2 bases and J by 4 bases, leaving 7 bases between them. Germline-derived CDR1 and CDR2 are SGHTA and FQGTGA. CDR3 sequence: CASSLGPADTQYF. CDR3 DNA: TGTGCCAGCAGCTTAGGTCCCGCAGATACGCAGTATTTT.

This clonotype has just a few counts. J is TRBJ1-1 and V is TRBV5-1; weak D call: TRBD1 (6 bases). The germline CDR1 and CDR2 sequences are SGHRS and YFSETQ. The CDR3 spans 12 residues. V dropped 7 bases and J dropped 6 bases, with 13 bases sitting between them. CDR3 amino acids: CASSPSGAEAFF. The CDR3 nucleotides read TGCGCCAGCTCTCCTTCAGGGGCTGAAGCTTTCTTT.

This clonotype was seen a handful of times. The chain couples TRBV30 to TRBJ2-7; D gene uncertain. The CDR3 spans 14 residues. From germline, CDR1 is GTSNPN and CDR2 SVGIG (reference sequence). V lost 5 bases and J lost 7, with 21 bases in between. CDR3 amino acids: CAWSWALQDREQYF. CDR3 DNA: TGTGCCTGGTCTTGGGCCCTTCAGGATCGGGAGCAGTACTTC. The variable domain in full, completed from reference TRBV30 and TRBJ2-7, reads SQTIHQWPATLVQPVGSPLSLECTVEGTSNPNLYWYRQAAGRGLQLLFYSVGIGQISSEVPQNLSASRPQDRQFILSSKKLLLSDSGFYLCAWSWALQDREQYFGPGTRLTVT.

The table lists this clonotype with a few counts. The chain carries TRBV5-1 and TRBJ2-1; TRBD1 or TRBD2 may be the D gene (6 bases each). V lost 5 bases and J lost 7, with 7 bases in between. The germline V gene has CDR1 SGHRS and CDR2 YFSETQ. The CDR3 is made up of 11 amino acids. In DNA, the CDR3 is TGCGCCAGCAGAGGGGGGAATGAGCAGTTCTTC. It yields the protein CASRGGNEQFF. The entire variable domain, with the rest obtained from reference TRBV5-1 and TRBJ2-1, is as follows: KAGVTQTPRYLIKTRGQQVTLSCSPISGHRSVSWYQQTPGQGLQFLFEYFSETQRNKGNFPGRFSGRQFSNSRSEMNVSTLELGDSALYLCASRGGNEQFFGPGTRLTVL.